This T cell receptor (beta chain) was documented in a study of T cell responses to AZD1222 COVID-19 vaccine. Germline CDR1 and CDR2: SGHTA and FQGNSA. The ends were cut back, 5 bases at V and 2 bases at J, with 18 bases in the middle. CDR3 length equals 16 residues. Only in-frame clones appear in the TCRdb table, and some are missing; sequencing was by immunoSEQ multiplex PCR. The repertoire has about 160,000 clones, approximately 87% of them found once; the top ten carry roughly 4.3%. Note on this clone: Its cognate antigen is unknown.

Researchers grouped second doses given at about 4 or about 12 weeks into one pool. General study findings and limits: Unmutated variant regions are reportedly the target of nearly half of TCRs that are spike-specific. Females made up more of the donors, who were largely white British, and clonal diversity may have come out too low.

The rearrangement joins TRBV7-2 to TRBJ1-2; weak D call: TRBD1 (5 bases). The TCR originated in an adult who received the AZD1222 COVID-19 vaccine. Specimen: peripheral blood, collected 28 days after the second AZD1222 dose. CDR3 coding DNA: TGTGCCAGCAGCCCGGGCGGGGGGACTGACAACTATGGCTACACCTTC. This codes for CASSPGGGTDNYGYTF.